Each of the 6 T cell receptor beta chains below was sequenced from the same sample in a study of cytomegalovirus exposure and HLA in healthy donors. Repertoires were generated with immunoSEQ multiplex PCR, while TCRdb's copy carries only in-frame clones and drops some. The repertoire holds approximately 81,000 clones, about 92% seen once, with 0.55% to 0.8% in the top ten. Input material: PBMCs. These receptor sequences come from a man younger than 35 in good health and CMV-seronegative.

The chain combines TRBV7-9 with TRBJ1-1; D call uncertain. The CDR3 spans 13 residues. Deletions cut 0 bases from V and 5 bases from J, with 7 bases between. Germline loops: CDR1 SEHNR, CDR2 FQNEAQ (reference sequence). The CDR3 here is CASSLAGVTEAFF. The CDR3 nucleotides are TGTGCCAGCAGCTTAGCGGGAGTGACTGAAGCTTTCTTT.

V gene TRBV30 combines with J gene TRBJ2-2; 10 positions match TRBD1. Trimming took 7 bases from V and 8 from J; bases not matched to a gene: 10. Germline loops: CDR1 GTSNPN, CDR2 SVGIG (reference sequence). The CDR3 is 14 residues long. The CDR3 reads CAYIRTGGAGELFF. DNA for the CDR3: TGTGCCTATATTCGGACAGGGGGGGCTGGGGAGCTGTTTTTT.

The V call is TRBV30, the J call TRBJ1-6; D call uncertain. V was trimmed by 0 bases and J by 3 bases, leaving 6 bases between them. Germline CDR1 and CDR2: GTSNPN and SVGIG (reference sequence). The CDR3 extends over 14 amino acids. DNA of the CDR3: TGTGCCTGGAGTGTACCGAGCTATAATTCACCCCTCCACTTT. This gives the protein CAWSVPSYNSPLHF. Complete variable domain (other parts from reference TRBV30 and TRBJ1-6): SQTIHQWPATLVQPVGSPLSLECTVEGTSNPNLYWYRQAAGRGLQLLFYSVGIGQISSEVPQNLSASRPQDRQFILSSKKLLLSDSGFYLCAWSVPSYNSPLHFGNGTRLTVT.

The chain combines TRBV9 with TRBJ2-7; TRBD1 aligns across 7 bases. After removal of 0 bases from V and 2 bases from J, the junction contained 5 bases not matched to a gene. The CDR3 loop spans 15 amino acids. Germline V gene lookup returns CDR1 SGDLS and CDR2 YYNGEE. The CDR3: CASSVAQGSAYEQYF. DNA of the CDR3: TGTGCCAGCAGCGTAGCACAGGGGTCTGCCTACGAGCAGTACTTC.

V is TRBV7-6 and J is TRBJ2-7, with D possibly being TRBD2 (5 bases). V was clipped by 5 bases and J by 1 base, with 15 bases between them. Germline lookup yields CDR1 SGHVS and CDR2 FNYEAQ. This CDR3 has 15 residues. The CDR3: CASSQRLGRSYEQYF. DNA for the CDR3: TGTGCCAGCAGCCAGAGGTTGGGGAGATCCTACGAGCAGTACTTC.

This clone was detected only once. The chain uses TRBV7-9 and TRBJ2-7, with 7 bases aligning to TRBD1. V gave up 5 bases and J gave up 3 bases; unmatched junction bases: 13. CDR3 length: 16 residues. CDR1 is SEHNR and CDR2 is FQNEAQ in the germline V gene (reference sequence). The CDR3 loop reads CASSVNNMGQLYEQYF. The CDR3 DNA reads TGTGCCAGCAGCGTTAATAACATGGGACAGCTCTACGAGCAGTACTTC.